This TCR beta chain is drawn from a study of technical replicates of blood from a few donors. Measured with immunoSEQ multiplex PCR; TCRdb has only the in-frame clones, and not every one. The sample lists tens of thousands of clones, around 87% occurring once. The CDR3 spans 12 residues. V was clipped by 5 bases and J by 5 bases, with 9 bases between them. Germline loops: CDR1 SGHAT, CDR2 FQNNGV. The sequence was obtained from a human donor in good health. Some clones in this sample may be carry-over from other donors' samples. The genes are TRBV11-2 and TRBJ2-5; D ambiguous. The sequenced material came from PBMCs. CDR3 protein: CASSPERETQYF. CDR3 DNA sequence: TGTGCCAGCAGCCCGGAGCGCGAGACCCAGTACTTC.